Following are 8 T cell receptor beta chains from one sample sequenced in a study of response to subunit inactivated influenza vaccine. TCRdb re-derived calls from the RT-PCR reads in MiXCR, one entry per CDR3 protein. Of 250,000 to 350,000 distinct CDR3 sequences listed, about 20% were seen once; the top ten hold about 9.3%. The sequencing used PBMCs from blood, collected less than 22 months after vaccination. The source of these receptors is a man aged 50 to 69 who received an inactivated influenza vaccine.

This chain joins TRBV19 and TRBJ2-5; TRBD2 matches 7 bases. V shed 5 bases, J shed 5 bases, and the junction held 2 bases outside the gene matches. This CDR3 comprises 12 residues. Germline V gene data show CDR1 as LNHDA and CDR2 as SQIVND (reference sequence). In DNA form, the CDR3 reads TGTGCCAGTAGTCCAGCGGGGGAGACCCAGTACTTC. Translating gives CASSPAGETQYF. Full variable domain (missing parts from reference TRBV19 and TRBJ2-5): DGGITQSPKYLFRKEGQNVTLSCEQNLNHDAMYWYRQDPGQGLRLIYYSQIVNDFQKGDIAEGYSVSREKKESFPLTVTSAQKNPTAFYLCASSPAGETQYFGPGTRLLVL.

This clonotype was picked up a small number of times. The V gene is TRBV19, the J gene TRBJ1-1; no clear D. This CDR3 contains 13 residues. V shed 6 bases and J shed 3 bases, with 11 bases lying between them. Germline V gene sequence: CDR1 LNHDA, CDR2 SQIVND (reference sequence). CDR3: CASSKRVDTEAFF. The CDR3 nucleotides are TGTGCCAGTAGCAAGCGAGTGGACACTGAAGCTTTCTTT.

The chain recombines TRBV5-6 with TRBJ2-7, with TRBD1 identical over 8 bases. CDR3 length equals 16 residues. Germline CDR1 is SGHDT and CDR2 is YYEEEE. Unmatched junction bases numbered 12, after V lost 5 bases and J lost 2 bases. The CDR3 reads CASRPLTGDPAYEQYF. CDR3 nucleotides: TGTGCCAGCAGGCCCTTGACAGGGGACCCCGCCTACGAGCAGTACTTC.

The chain joins TRBV6-5 to TRBJ1-2, with 8 nucleotides matching TRBD1. Germline loops: CDR1 MNHEY, CDR2 SVGAGI. With V trimmed by 2 bases and J by 5 bases, 7 bases remained unmatched. The CDR3 sequence is 15 residues long. This CDR3 reads CASSYGQGRSYGYTF. For the CDR3, the DNA is TGTGCCAGCAGTTACGGACAGGGACGGAGTTATGGCTACACCTTC.

This clonotype has more than one count but fewer than ten. V and J are TRBV25-1 and TRBJ1-6, with D uncertain. V was clipped by 5 bases and J by 7 bases, with 12 bases between them. The CDR3 has 14 residues. Germline CDR1 reads MGHDK; CDR2 reads SYGVNS. The CDR3 DNA reads TGTGCCAGCAGTAAGACGGGGTCCAATTCACCCCTCCACTTT. Amino acid sequence: CASSKTGSNSPLHF.

This clonotype was picked up a small number of times. This sequence joins TRBV19 and TRBJ1-5; the D is unclear. This CDR3 region has 13 residues. Germline CDR1 reads LNHDA; CDR2 reads SQIVND (reference sequence). Trimming took off 3 bases at V and 2 bases at J, with 5 bases between the two ends. The CDR3 loop reads CASSIWGNQPQHF. CDR3 nucleotides: TGTGCCAGTAGTATTTGGGGCAATCAGCCCCAGCATTTT.

This clonotype was found a few times. This chain links TRBV12-3 or TRBV12-4 with TRBJ2-1, with a weak D call TRBD2 (6 bases). The CDR3 contains 14 residues. V lost 0 bases, J lost 5 bases, and 8 bases lay in between. This CDR3 reads CASSLAGGNNEQFF. The CDR3 DNA reads TGTGCCAGCAGTTTAGCGGGGGGTAACAATGAGCAGTTCTTC.

The CDR3 DNA follows: TGTGCCAGCAATTCCGGGACTAGAGCCTACGAGCAGTACTTC. Translating gives CASNSGTRAYEQYF. This rearrangement joins TRBV28 to TRBJ2-7, with TRBD2 identical over 8 bases. Germline loops: CDR1 MDHEN, CDR2 SYDVKM. The CDR3 extends over 14 amino acids. V lost 7 bases and J lost 2; bases outside the gene matches: 7.